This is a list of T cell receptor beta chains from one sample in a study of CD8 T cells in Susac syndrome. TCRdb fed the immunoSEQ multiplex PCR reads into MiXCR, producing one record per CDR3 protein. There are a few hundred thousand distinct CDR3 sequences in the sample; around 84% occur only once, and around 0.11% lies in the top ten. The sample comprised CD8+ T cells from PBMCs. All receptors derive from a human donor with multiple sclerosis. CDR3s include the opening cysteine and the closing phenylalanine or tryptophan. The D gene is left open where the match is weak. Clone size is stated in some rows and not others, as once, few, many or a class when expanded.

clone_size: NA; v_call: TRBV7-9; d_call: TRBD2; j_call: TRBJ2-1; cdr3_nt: TGTGCCAGCAGCCCCGGGACTAGCGGGAGGCCCGCAGAGCAGTTCTTC; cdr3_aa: CASSPGTSGRPAEQFF
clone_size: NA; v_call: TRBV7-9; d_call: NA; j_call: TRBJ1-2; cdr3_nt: TGTGCCAGCAGCTGGGGTGGGGCTTATGGCTACACCTTC; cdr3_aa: CASSWGGAYGYTF
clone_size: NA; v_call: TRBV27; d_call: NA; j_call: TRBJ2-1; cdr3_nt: TGTGCCAGCAGTACATTCCGCTACAATGAGCAGTTCTTC; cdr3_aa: CASSTFRYNEQFF
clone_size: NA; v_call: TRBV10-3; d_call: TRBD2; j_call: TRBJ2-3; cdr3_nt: TGTGCCATCAGTGAGCCCCCGGAGCTAGCGGGGCTCACAGATACGCAGTATTTT; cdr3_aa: CAISEPPELAGLTDTQYF
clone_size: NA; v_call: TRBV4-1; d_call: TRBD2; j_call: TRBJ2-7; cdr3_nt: TGCGCCAGCAGCCAAATGATTGCGGGAGAATTGGACGAGCAGTACTTC; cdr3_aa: CASSQMIAGELDEQYF
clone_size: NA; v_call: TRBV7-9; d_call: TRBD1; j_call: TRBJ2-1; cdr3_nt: TGTGCCAGCAGCCCTCGGACAGGGGGGGTCTACAATGAGCAGTTCTTC; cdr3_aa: CASSPRTGGVYNEQFF
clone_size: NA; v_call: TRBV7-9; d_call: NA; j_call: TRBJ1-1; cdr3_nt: TGTGCCAGCAGCCCCGACAGGTTGTGGGCTTTCTTT; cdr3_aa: CASSPDRLWAFF
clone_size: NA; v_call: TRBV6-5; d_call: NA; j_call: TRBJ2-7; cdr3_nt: TGTGCCAGCAGTGGCAGGGATGTCCCCTACTACGAGCAGTACTTC; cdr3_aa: CASSGRDVPYYEQYF
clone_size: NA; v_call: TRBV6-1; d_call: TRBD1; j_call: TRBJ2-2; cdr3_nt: TGTGCCAGCAGACACACGAACAGGGGGCTGGACACCGGGGAGCTGTTTTTT; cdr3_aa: CASRHTNRGLDTGELFF
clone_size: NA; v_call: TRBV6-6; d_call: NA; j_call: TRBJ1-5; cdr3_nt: TGTGCCAGCAGTTACTCAACGGCGGTGCAGCCCCAGCATTTT; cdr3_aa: CASSYSTAVQPQHF
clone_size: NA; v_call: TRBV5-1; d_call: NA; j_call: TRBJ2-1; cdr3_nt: TGCGCCAGCATTGGCTTCTCAAGCTCCTACAATGAGCAGTTCTTC; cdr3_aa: CASIGFSSSYNEQFF
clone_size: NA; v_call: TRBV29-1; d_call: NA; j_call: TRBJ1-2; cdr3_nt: TGCAGCGTTGAAGAACCAGGGCGGAATAACTATGGCTACACCTTC; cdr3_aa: CSVEEPGRNNYGYTF
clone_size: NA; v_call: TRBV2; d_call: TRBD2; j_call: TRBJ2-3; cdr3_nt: TGTGCCCTGGCGGGAGGGACAGATACGCAGTATTTT; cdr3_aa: CALAGGTDTQYF
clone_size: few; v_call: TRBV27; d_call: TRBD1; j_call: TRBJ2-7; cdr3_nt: TGTGCCAGCACCCTCATTGGAACAGGGGGCTCCTACGAGCAGTACTTC; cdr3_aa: CASTLIGTGGSYEQYF
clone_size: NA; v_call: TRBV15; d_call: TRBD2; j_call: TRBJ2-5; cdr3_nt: TGTGCCACCAGCCAGGCTAGCGGGAGATGGGAGACCCAGTACTTC; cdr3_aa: CATSQASGRWETQYF
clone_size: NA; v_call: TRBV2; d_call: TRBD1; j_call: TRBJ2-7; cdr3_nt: TGTGCCAGCCAGGGACAGCCCTACGAGCAGTACTTC; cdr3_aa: CASQGQPYEQYF